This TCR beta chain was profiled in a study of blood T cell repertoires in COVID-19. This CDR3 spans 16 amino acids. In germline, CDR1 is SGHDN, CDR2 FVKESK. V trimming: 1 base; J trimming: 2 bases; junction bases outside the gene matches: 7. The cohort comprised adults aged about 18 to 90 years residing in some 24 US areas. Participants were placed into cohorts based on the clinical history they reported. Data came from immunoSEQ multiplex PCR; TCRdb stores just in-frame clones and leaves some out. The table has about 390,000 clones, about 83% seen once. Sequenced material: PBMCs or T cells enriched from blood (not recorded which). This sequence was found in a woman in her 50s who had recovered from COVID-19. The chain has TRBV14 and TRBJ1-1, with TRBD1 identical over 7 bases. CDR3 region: CASSQGAWDRNTEAFF. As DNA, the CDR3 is TGTGCCAGCAGCCAAGGGGCGTGGGACAGAAACACTGAAGCTTTCTTT. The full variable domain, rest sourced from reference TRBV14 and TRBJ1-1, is EAGVTQFPSHSVIEKGQTVTLRCDPISGHDNLYWYRRVMGKEIKFLLHFVKESKQDESGMPNNRFLAERTGGTYSTLKVQPAELEDSGVYFCASSQGAWDRNTEAFFGQGTRLTVV.